This section outlines one TCR beta chain sequence together with its context. Its specificity is unknown. This specimen belongs to a study of cytomegalovirus exposure and HLA in healthy donors. For the study at large: The same platform was used for the 120 or so validation repertoires as for the 666 first-cohort repertoires, as reported in a later analysis.

Clones were read by immunoSEQ multiplex PCR, and TCRdb kept only the in-frame ones, dropping some. The data show 100,000 to 150,000 clones, under 90% seen once. Study observations and caveats: Cytomegalovirus-associated TCR beta chains were listed, numbering some 170.

The receptor comes from a woman between 18 and 30 years old in good health and CMV-seronegative. Sequenced input: PBMCs.

This CDR3 reads CAIQDRDSGNTIYF. DNA of the CDR3: TGTGCCATCCAAGACAGGGACTCTGGAAACACCATATATTTT. The J gene is TRBJ1-3, the V gene TRBV2; 7 bases are a match to TRBD1. The V gene end was trimmed by 10 bases and the J gene end by 0 bases; junction bases not matched to a gene: 6. Germline lookup yields CDR1 SNHLY and CDR2 FYNNEI. This CDR3 region has 14 residues.